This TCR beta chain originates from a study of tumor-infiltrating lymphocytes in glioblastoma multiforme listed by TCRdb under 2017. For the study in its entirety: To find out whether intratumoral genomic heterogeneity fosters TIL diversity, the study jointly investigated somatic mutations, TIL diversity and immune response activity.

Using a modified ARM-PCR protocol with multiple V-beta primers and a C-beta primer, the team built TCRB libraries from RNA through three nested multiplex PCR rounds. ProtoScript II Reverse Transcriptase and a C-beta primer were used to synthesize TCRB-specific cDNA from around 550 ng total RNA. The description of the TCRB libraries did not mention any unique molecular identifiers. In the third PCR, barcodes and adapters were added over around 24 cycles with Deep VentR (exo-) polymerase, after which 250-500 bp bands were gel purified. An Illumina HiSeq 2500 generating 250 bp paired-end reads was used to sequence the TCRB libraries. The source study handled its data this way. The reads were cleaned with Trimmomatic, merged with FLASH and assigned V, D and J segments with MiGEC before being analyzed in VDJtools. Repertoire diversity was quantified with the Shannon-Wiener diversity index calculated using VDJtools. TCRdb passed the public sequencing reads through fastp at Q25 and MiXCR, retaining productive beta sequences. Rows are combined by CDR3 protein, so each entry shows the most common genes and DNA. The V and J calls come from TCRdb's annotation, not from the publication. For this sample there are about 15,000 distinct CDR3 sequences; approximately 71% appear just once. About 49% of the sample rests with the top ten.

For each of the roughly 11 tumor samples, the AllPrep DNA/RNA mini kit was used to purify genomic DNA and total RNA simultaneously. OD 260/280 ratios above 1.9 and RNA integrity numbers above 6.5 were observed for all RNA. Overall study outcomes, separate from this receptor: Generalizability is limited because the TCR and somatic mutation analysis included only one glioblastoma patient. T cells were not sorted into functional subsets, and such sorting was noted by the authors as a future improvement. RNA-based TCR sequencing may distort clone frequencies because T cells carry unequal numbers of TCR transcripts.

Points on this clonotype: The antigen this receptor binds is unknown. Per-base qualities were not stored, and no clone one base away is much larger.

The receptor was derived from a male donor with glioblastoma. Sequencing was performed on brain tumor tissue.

CDR3 reads: CASSHDIAGVGTGELFF. The DNA is TGTGCCAGCAGCCATGATATAGCGGGAGTAGGCACCGGGGAGCTGTTTTTT. The chain couples TRBV5-4 to TRBJ2-2; 9 bases in between match TRBD2. For CDR1 and CDR2, the germline V gene (reference sequence) lists SGHNT and YYREEE. Ends trimmed: V by 4 bases, J by 4 bases; bases unmatched to a gene: 11. Counted from cysteine to phenylalanine, this CDR3 has 17 amino acids. Solely the CDR3 DNA is kept, with 51 bases framed from the first base.